These T cell receptor beta chains were read from a single sample in a study of PD-1 and CTLA-4 blockade in melanoma. The table came from immunoSEQ multiplex PCR; TCRdb's copy has only in-frame clones and leaves some out. The profile shows around 21,000 clones, roughly 88% of them singletons. The sample consisted of CD8+ T cells from peripheral blood, taken before anti-PD-1 treatment. Receptors originate from a human donor with melanoma. Both conserved end residues are part of each CDR3. The order of the fields is J gene, V gene, clone size, D gene, CDR3 protein, CDR3 DNA. D genes are given only for firm matches. A clone size is listed for some rows: how often the clone was seen (once, few, many), or a class if it is expanded.

j_gene: TRBJ2-1
v_gene: TRBV6-5
abundance: few
d_gene: -
CDR3aa: CASSYGDYNEQFF
CDR3nt: TGTGCCAGCAGCTACGGGGATTACAATGAGCAGTTCTTC

j_gene: TRBJ2-2
v_gene: TRBV6-4
abundance: -
d_gene: -
CDR3aa: CASSLIPGWELFF
CDR3nt: TGTGCCAGCAGTTTGATTCCGGGTTGGGAGCTGTTTTTT

j_gene: TRBJ1-1
v_gene: TRBV28
abundance: -
d_gene: -
CDR3aa: CASSLEGLGTEAFF
CDR3nt: TGTGCCAGCAGTTTAGAGGGGCTTGGCACTGAAGCTTTCTTT

j_gene: TRBJ1-1
v_gene: TRBV6-5
abundance: -
d_gene: TRBD1
CDR3aa: CASSLQGATEAFF
CDR3nt: TGTGCCAGCAGTTTGCAGGGGGCCACTGAAGCTTTCTTT

j_gene: TRBJ2-7
v_gene: TRBV10-3
abundance: -
d_gene: -
CDR3aa: CAISESSGGPYEQYF
CDR3nt: TGTGCCATCAGTGAGTCCAGCGGTGGTCCCTACGAGCAGTACTTC

j_gene: TRBJ2-7
v_gene: TRBV5-5
abundance: -
d_gene: -
CDR3aa: CASSLVSYEQYF
CDR3nt: TGTGCCAGCAGCTTGGTTTCCTACGAGCAGTACTTC

j_gene: TRBJ2-3
v_gene: TRBV29-1
abundance: -
d_gene: TRBD1
CDR3aa: CSVLGGTGSTDTQYF
CDR3nt: TGCAGCGTTCTAGGAGGGACAGGGAGCACAGATACGCAGTATTTT

j_gene: TRBJ2-1
v_gene: TRBV11-3
abundance: few
d_gene: -
CDR3aa: CASSPGTYEQFF
CDR3nt: TGTGCCAGCAGCCCCGGGACGTATGAGCAGTTCTTC

j_gene: TRBJ2-7
v_gene: TRBV7-6
abundance: -
d_gene: TRBD2
CDR3aa: CASRSGLAGRGPYEQYF
CDR3nt: TGTGCCAGCAGATCGGGACTAGCGGGGCGCGGCCCCTACGAGCAGTACTTC

j_gene: TRBJ2-2
v_gene: TRBV12-1
abundance: once
d_gene: -
CDR3aa: CASSFRVTNTGELFF
CDR3nt: TGTGCCAGCAGCTTTCGGGTTACTAACACCGGGGAGCTGTTTTTT

j_gene: TRBJ2-5
v_gene: TRBV7-9
abundance: -
d_gene: TRBD1
CDR3aa: CASSTDRARETQYF
CDR3nt: TGTGCCAGCAGCACAGACAGGGCCCGAGAGACCCAGTACTTC

j_gene: TRBJ1-2
v_gene: TRBV7-9
abundance: -
d_gene: TRBD1
CDR3aa: CASSSPGQADGYTF
CDR3nt: TGTGCCAGCAGCTCCCCGGGACAGGCAGACGGCTACACCTTC

j_gene: TRBJ1-6
v_gene: TRBV7-6
abundance: -
d_gene: TRBD1
CDR3aa: CASSLGSSRDRGPSYNSPLHF
CDR3nt: TGTGCCAGCAGCTTGGGATCGTCCCGGGACAGGGGTCCATCCTATAATTCACCCCTCCACTTT

j_gene: TRBJ2-7
v_gene: TRBV28
abundance: -
d_gene: -
CDR3aa: CASSRTAVYYEQYF
CDR3nt: TGTGCCAGCAGTCGGACCGCAGTCTACTACGAGCAGTACTTC

j_gene: TRBJ1-1
v_gene: TRBV4-3
abundance: -
d_gene: -
CDR3aa: CASSQGPGPPQGNTEAFF
CDR3nt: TGCGCCAGCAGCCAAGGTCCGGGACCCCCCCAAGGGAACACTGAAGCTTTCTTT

j_gene: TRBJ2-5
v_gene: TRBV2
abundance: -
d_gene: -
CDR3aa: CASSEEDGIQETQYF
CDR3nt: TGTGCCAGCAGTGAAGAAGATGGAATTCAAGAGACCCAGTACTTC

j_gene: TRBJ2-1
v_gene: TRBV24-1
abundance: -
d_gene: -
CDR3aa: CATSEVANEQFF
CDR3nt: TGTGCCACCAGTGAAGTGGCCAATGAGCAGTTCTTC

j_gene: TRBJ2-3
v_gene: TRBV5-5
abundance: once
d_gene: -
CDR3aa: CASNPGYTDTQYF
CDR3nt: TGTGCCAGCAACCCCGGATACACAGATACGCAGTATTTT

j_gene: TRBJ1-3
v_gene: TRBV7-7
abundance: -
d_gene: -
CDR3aa: CASSSGLGNTIYF
CDR3nt: TGTGCCAGCAGTTCAGGGTTAGGAAACACCATATATTTT

j_gene: TRBJ1-2
v_gene: TRBV6-5
abundance: -
d_gene: -
CDR3aa: CASSYSGTWNGYTF
CDR3nt: TGTGCCAGCAGTTATTCGGGGACTTGGAATGGCTACACCTTC

j_gene: TRBJ1-1
v_gene: TRBV9
abundance: -
d_gene: -
CDR3aa: CASSVDGGGAEAFF
CDR3nt: TGTGCCAGCAGCGTAGATGGCGGGGGCGCTGAAGCTTTCTTT

j_gene: TRBJ1-6
v_gene: TRBV12-3/TRBV12-4
abundance: once
d_gene: -
CDR3aa: CASSPRRVSPLHF
CDR3nt: TGTGCCAGCAGCCCTCGCAGAGTTTCACCCCTCCACTTT

j_gene: TRBJ2-2
v_gene: TRBV6-5
abundance: -
d_gene: -
CDR3aa: CASSYRQNLGELFF
CDR3nt: TGTGCCAGCAGTTACAGACAGAACCTCGGGGAGCTGTTTTTT

j_gene: TRBJ2-3
v_gene: TRBV4-3
abundance: -
d_gene: TRBD2
CDR3aa: CASSQAERGSTDTQYF
CDR3nt: TGCGCCAGCAGCCAAGCGGAGCGGGGGAGCACAGATACGCAGTATTTT

j_gene: TRBJ2-5
v_gene: TRBV12-3/TRBV12-4
abundance: few
d_gene: -
CDR3aa: CASRDGEETQYF
CDR3nt: TGTGCCAGCAGGGACGGGGAGGAGACCCAGTACTTC